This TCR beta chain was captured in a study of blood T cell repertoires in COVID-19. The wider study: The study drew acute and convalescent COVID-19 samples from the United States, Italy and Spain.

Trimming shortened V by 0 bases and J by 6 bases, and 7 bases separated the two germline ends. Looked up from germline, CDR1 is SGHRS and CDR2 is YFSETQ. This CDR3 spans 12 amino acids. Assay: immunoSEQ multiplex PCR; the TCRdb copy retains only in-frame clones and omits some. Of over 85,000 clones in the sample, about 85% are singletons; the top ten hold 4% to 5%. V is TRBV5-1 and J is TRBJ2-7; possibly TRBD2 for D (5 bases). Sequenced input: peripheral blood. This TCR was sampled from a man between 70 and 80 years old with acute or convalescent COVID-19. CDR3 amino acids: CASSLEGVEQYV. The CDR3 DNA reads TGCGCCAGCAGCTTGGAGGGAGTCGAGCAGTACGTC.